This T cell receptor beta chain was captured by sequencing in a study of T cells after posttransplantation cyclophosphamide. Profiled with immunoSEQ multiplex PCR; TCRdb holds only in-frame clones, not every one. The sample gives 21,000 or so clones, roughly 98% of which show up once; approximately 0.15% is in the top ten. Peripheral blood was collected from the related graft donor on the marrow donation day. The naive gate required viable CD3+CD4+ or CD3+CD8+ cells with CCR7+CD45RA+CD45RO-CD95-CD27+CD28+ phenotype. Worth noting for this clone: Its specificity is not known.

Study-wide results and limits: Recipient CMV seropositivity and CMV reactivation strongly tracked TRB clonality.

The sequence was collected from a man in his forties in good health, CMV-negative, and a related stem cell transplant donor. What was sequenced was naive CD8+ T cells sorted from PBMCs.

CDR3 in DNA: TGTGCCAGCAGCGTGGGTAGCAGGGGGAACTACGAGCAGTACTTC. Translation gives CASSVGSRGNYEQYF. The chain has TRBV9 and TRBJ2-7; 7 bases align to TRBD1. V shed 2 bases, J shed 3 bases, and the junction held 8 bases outside the gene matches. The CDR3 has 15 residues. Germline CDR1 and CDR2: SGDLS and YYNGEE.